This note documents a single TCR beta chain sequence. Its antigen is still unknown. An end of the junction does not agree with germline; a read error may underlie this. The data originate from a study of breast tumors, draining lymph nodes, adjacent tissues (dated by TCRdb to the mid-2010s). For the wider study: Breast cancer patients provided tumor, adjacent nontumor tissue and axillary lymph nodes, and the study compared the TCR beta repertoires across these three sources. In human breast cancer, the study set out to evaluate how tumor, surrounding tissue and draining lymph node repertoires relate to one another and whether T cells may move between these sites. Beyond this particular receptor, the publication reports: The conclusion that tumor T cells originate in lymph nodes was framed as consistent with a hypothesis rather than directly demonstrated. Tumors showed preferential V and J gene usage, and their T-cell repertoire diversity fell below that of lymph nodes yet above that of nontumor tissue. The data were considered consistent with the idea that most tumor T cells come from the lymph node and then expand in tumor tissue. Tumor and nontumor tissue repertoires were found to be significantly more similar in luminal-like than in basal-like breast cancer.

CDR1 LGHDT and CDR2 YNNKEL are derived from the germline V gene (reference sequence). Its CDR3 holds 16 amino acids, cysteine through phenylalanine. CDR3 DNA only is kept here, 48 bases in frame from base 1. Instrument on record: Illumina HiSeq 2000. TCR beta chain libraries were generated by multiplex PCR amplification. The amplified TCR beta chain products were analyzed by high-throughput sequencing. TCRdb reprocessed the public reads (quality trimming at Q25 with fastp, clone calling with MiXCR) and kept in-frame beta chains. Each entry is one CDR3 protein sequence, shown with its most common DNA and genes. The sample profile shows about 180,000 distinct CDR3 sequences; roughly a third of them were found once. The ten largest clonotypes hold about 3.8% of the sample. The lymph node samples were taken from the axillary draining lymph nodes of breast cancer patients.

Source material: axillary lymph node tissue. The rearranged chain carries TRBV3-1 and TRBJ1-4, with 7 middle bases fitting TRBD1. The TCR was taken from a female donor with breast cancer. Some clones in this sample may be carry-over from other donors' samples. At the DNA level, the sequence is TGCGCCAGCAGCCAATGGATAGGACAGGATAATGAAAAACTGCTTTTT. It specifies CASSQWIGQDNEKLLF.